These 28 T cell receptor beta chains were sequenced from one sample in a study of T cell responses to AZD1222 COVID-19 vaccine. Sequenced by immunoSEQ multiplex PCR; TCRdb stores in-frame clones only, minus some. In the table there are 75,000 to 90,000 clones, approximately 90% of which are singletons. The sample in question was peripheral blood, obtained 28 days after the second AZD1222 dose. The receptors were sampled from an adult who received the AZD1222 COVID-19 vaccine.

This chain connects TRBV6-5 to TRBJ2-7; TRBD1 matches at 7 bases. There are 13 residues in the CDR3. The germline V gene has CDR1 MNHEY and CDR2 SVGAGI. Trimming took 3 bases from V and 8 from J; bases not matched to a gene: 7. The CDR3: CASSYNPGGKQYF. CDR3 coding DNA: TGTGCCAGCAGTTATAATCCAGGGGGAAAGCAGTACTTC.

The chain joins TRBV9 to TRBJ2-3; D unclear. The CDR3 is 14 amino acids. CDR1 is SGDLS and CDR2 is YYNGEE in the germline V gene. V gave up 2 bases and J gave up 2 bases, with 9 bases separating them. The DNA of the CDR3 is TGTGCCAGCAGCGTTAGACATCACACAGATACGCAGTATTTT. Translating it yields CASSVRHHTDTQYF.

Turning to this clone: The junction shows a germline mismatch at one end, possibly a read error. The chain is built from TRBV3-1 (or the pseudogene TRBV3-2) and TRBJ2-2, with 7 bases that match TRBD1. The CDR3 consists of 17 residues. The germline CDR1 and CDR2 sequences are LGHDT and YNNKEL (reference sequence). CDR3 sequence: CAGSSEIWQGESGELFF. The CDR3 DNA is TGTGCCGGCAGCTCCGAGATATGGCAGGGGGAAAGCGGGGAGCTGTTTTTT.

This chain links TRBV11-2 with TRBJ2-3; maybe TRBD2 (6 bases). V gave up 1 base and J gave up 2 bases, with 16 bases separating them. Germline V gives CDR1 SGHAT, CDR2 FQNNGV. The CDR3 is made up of 17 amino acids. Here the CDR3 reads CASSLGVGGSSTDTQYF. The CDR3 bases are TGTGCCAGCAGCTTAGGGGTGGGAGGTTCTTCCACAGATACGCAGTATTTT.

This chain uses TRBV6-1 with TRBJ2-2, with unresolved D. V lost 5 bases, J lost 3 bases, and 10 bases lay in between. The CDR3 has 14 residues. Per germline, CDR1 MNHNS and CDR2 SASEGT. CDR3 sequence (DNA): TGTGCCAGCAGTTTTCGTACCGACACCGGGGAGCTGTTTTTT. Translated, it gives CASSFRTDTGELFF.

The V gene is TRBV5-1, the J gene TRBJ2-6; D ambiguous. In germline, CDR1 is SGHRS, CDR2 YFSETQ. With 6 bases removed from V and 2 bases from J, the gap between germline ends came to 15 bases. CDR3 size: 16 residues. CDR3 nucleotide sequence: TGCGCCAGCAAGGCCCCCTTTTTCCCTGGGGCCAACGTCCTGACTTTC. It encodes CASKAPFFPGANVLTF.

The CDR3 here is CASSSLLAQRIDTQYF. The DNA for the CDR3 is TGTGCCAGCAGTTCCCTATTAGCCCAAAGGATAGATACGCAGTATTTT. J is TRBJ2-3 and V is TRBV27; D gene unclear. The CDR3 has 16 residues. Germline V gene data show CDR1 as MNHEY and CDR2 as SMNVEV (reference sequence). Trimming cost V 4 bases and J 5 bases, with 19 bases left between them.

The chain employs TRBV3-1 (or the pseudogene TRBV3-2) and TRBJ2-3, with TRBD2 as a possible D gene (5 bases). CDR1 and CDR2 from the germline V gene are LGHDT and YNNKEL (reference sequence). The CDR3 is 17 amino acids. The germline V and J ends were trimmed by 1 base and 6 bases, with 20 bases remaining between them. CDR3 residues: CASSQVRPRKLGDTQYF. The DNA for the CDR3 is TGTGCCAGCAGCCAAGTAAGACCGCGTAAACTAGGGGATACGCAGTATTTT.

The rearrangement joins TRBV19 to TRBJ2-7; TRBD1 matches at 9 bases. CDR1 is LNHDA, CDR2 SQIVND, per germline (reference sequence). This CDR3 has 16 residues. J was trimmed by 2 bases and V by 1 base; bases with no gene match: 6. The CDR3 sequence: CASSIGWTGETYEQYF. CDR3 nucleotide sequence: TGTGCCAGTAGTATAGGCTGGACAGGGGAGACCTACGAGCAGTACTTC.

In DNA form, the CDR3 reads TGCGCCAGCAGCTTTACAGGGACCCCAGGGCCCCAGCATTTT. Its translation: CASSFTGTPGPQHF. The rearrangement joins TRBV5-1 to TRBJ1-5; D possibly corresponds to TRBD1 (6 bases). The germline V gene encodes CDR1 SGHRS and CDR2 YFSETQ. The germline V and J ends were trimmed by 2 bases and 9 bases, with 15 bases remaining between them. The CDR3 is made up of 14 amino acids.

The V and J genes are TRBV6-5 and TRBJ2-7, with a weak D call TRBD2 (6 bases). Trimming stripped 7 bases from V and 6 bases from J, with 22 bases between. This CDR3 has 15 residues. CDR1 and CDR2 from the germline V gene are MNHEY and SVGAGI. The CDR3 loop reads CASTLDGRGQREQYF. CDR3 DNA: TGTGCCAGCACTCTGGATGGGCGGGGTCAACGCGAGCAGTACTTC.

This chain uses TRBV5-1 with TRBJ2-1; TRBD2 matches at 9 bases. The CDR3 is made up of 15 amino acids. CDR1 SGHRS and CDR2 YFSETQ come from the germline V gene. The V gene end was trimmed by 4 bases and the J gene end by 4 bases; junction bases not matched to a gene: 6. CDR3 amino acids: CASSLPTSGYNEQFF. The CDR3 DNA reads TGCGCCAGCAGCCTCCCGACTAGCGGTTACAATGAGCAGTTCTTC.

The J gene is TRBJ2-7, the V gene TRBV2, with 11 positions matching TRBD1. Germline V gene data show CDR1 as SNHLY and CDR2 as FYNNEI. The CDR3 runs 14 residues. The trim removed 6 bases at V and 3 bases at J, leaving 4 bases unmatched. CDR3 region: CASRWTGGSYEQYF. CDR3 nucleotides: TGTGCCAGCAGGTGGACAGGGGGCAGCTACGAGCAGTACTTC.

The chain has TRBV27 and TRBJ1-4; D may be TRBD1 (6 bases). Per germline, CDR1 MNHEY and CDR2 SMNVEV (reference sequence). V was clipped by 6 bases and J by 4 bases, with 9 bases between them. This CDR3 contains 13 residues. The CDR3 DNA reads as TGTGCCAGCAGAAACAGGGTTAATGAAAAACTGTTTTTT. Translation: CASRNRVNEKLFF. Variable domain in full (rest from reference TRBV27 and TRBJ1-4): EAQVTQNPRYLITVTGKKLTVTCSQNMNHEYMSWYRQDPGLGLRQIYYSMNVEVTDKGDVPEGYKVSRKEKRNFPLILESPSPNQTSLYFCASRNRVNEKLFFGSGTQLSVL.

The chain recombines TRBV9 with TRBJ1-5; weak D call: TRBD1 (5 bases). CDR1 and CDR2 from the germline V gene are SGDLS and YYNGEE. Trimming took off 4 bases at V and 4 bases at J, with 15 bases between the two ends. The length of the CDR3 is 15 residues. The CDR3 region has the DNA TGTGCCAGCAGCCCTCGCGGGGGGTTGAATCAGCCCCAGCATTTT. Its translation is CASSPRGGLNQPQHF. The complete variable domain, with remaining parts taken from reference TRBV9 and TRBJ1-5, reads DSGVTQTPKHLITATGQRVTLRCSPRSGDLSVYWYQQSLDQGLQFLIQYYNGEERAKGNILERFSAQQFPDLHSELNLSSLELGDSALYFCASSPRGGLNQPQHFGDGTRLSIL.

The chain recombines TRBV20-1 with TRBJ2-5; D unresolved. With 3 bases removed from V and 5 bases from J, the gap between germline ends came to 4 bases. CDR3 length equals 10 residues. Germline values: CDR1 DFQATT, CDR2 SNEGSKA (reference sequence). This CDR3 reads CSASKETQYF. CDR3 bases: TGCAGTGCTAGTAAGGAGACCCAGTACTTC.

This clone was observed a few times. The gene calls are TRBV3-1 (or the pseudogene TRBV3-2) and TRBJ1-5; no clear D. Trimming shortened V by 1 base and J by 0 bases, and 4 bases separated the two germline ends. The CDR3 is made up of 14 amino acids. Germline loops: CDR1 LGHDT, CDR2 YNNKEL (reference sequence). The CDR3: CASSQANSNQPQHF. CDR3 in DNA: TGTGCCAGCAGCCAAGCTAATAGCAATCAGCCCCAGCATTTT.

The chain carries TRBV3-1 (or the pseudogene TRBV3-2) and TRBJ2-7, with TRBD1 identical over 8 bases. The CDR3 is made up of 16 amino acids. Germline V gene data show CDR1 as LGHDT and CDR2 as YNNKEL (reference sequence). V trimming: 6 bases; J trimming: 5 bases; junction bases outside the gene matches: 15. CDR3 in DNA: TGTGCCAGCAGTCGGTCTGCGTTCCAGGGGGCTGACGAGCAGTACTTC. Protein sequence: CASSRSAFQGADEQYF.

This chain joins TRBV7-9 and TRBJ1-1; 7 bases are shared with TRBD1. CDR3 length equals 15 residues. The V and J ends lost 5 bases and 4 bases, in that order; junction bases with no gene match: 10. Germline CDR1 SEHNR, CDR2 FQNEAQ (reference sequence). The CDR3 nucleotides are TGTGCCAGCAGCCCAGGGACAGAAAAAATCACTGAAGCTTTCTTT. Encoded protein: CASSPGTEKITEAFF. Full variable domain (remainder filled in from reference TRBV7-9 and TRBJ1-1): DTGVSQNPRHKITKRGQNVTFRCDPISEHNRLYWYRQTLGQGPEFLTYFQNEAQLEKSRLLSDRFSAERPKGSFSTLEIQRTEQGDSAMYLCASSPGTEKITEAFFGQGTRLTVV.

The chain joins TRBV6-5 to TRBJ2-1, with D possibly TRBD2 on 6 matching bases. CDR1 MNHEY and CDR2 SVGAGI come from the germline V gene. Trimming took off 6 bases at V and 5 bases at J, with 17 bases between the two ends. The CDR3 sequence is 15 residues long. CDR3 residues: CASRPPGARNNEQFF. The CDR3, as DNA: TGTGCCAGCAGACCCCCGGGAGCGAGGAACAATGAGCAGTTCTTC.

The rearrangement joins TRBV3-1 (or the pseudogene TRBV3-2) to TRBJ2-3, with a possible D match to TRBD1 (5 bases). The V end was cut by 1 base, the J end by 2 bases, with 13 bases between. Germline CDR1 and CDR2: LGHDT and YNNKEL (reference sequence). CDR3 length equals 16 residues. This chain's CDR3 is CASSQGQGGFTDTQYF. CDR3 DNA: TGTGCCAGCAGCCAAGGGCAGGGTGGGTTCACAGATACGCAGTATTTT.

The chain is built from TRBV19 and TRBJ2-3; TRBD2 might be the D (6 bases). This CDR3 is built from 14 residues. The germline gives CDR1 LNHDA, CDR2 SQIVND (reference sequence). The V gene lost 11 bases and the J gene lost 2 bases, with 17 bases spanning the gap. CDR3 nucleotide sequence: TGTGCCTCAATCGGGAGTCGGGCCACAGATACGCAGTATTTT. Its translation: CASIGSRATDTQYF.

The sample holds one count of this clone. The chain is built from TRBV30 and TRBJ1-1; D perhaps matches TRBD1 (5 bases). Germline V gene sequence: CDR1 GTSNPN, CDR2 SVGIG (reference sequence). This CDR3 contains 14 residues. Trimming took off 2 bases at V and 0 bases at J, with 10 bases between the two ends. CDR3 coding DNA: TGTGCCTGGAGTAGGGGCGGAGTGAACACTGAAGCTTTCTTT. Protein sequence: CAWSRGGVNTEAFF.

The rearrangement uses TRBV4-1 and TRBJ2-7; D call uncertain. The CDR3 consists of 15 residues. Germline CDR1 is MGHRA and CDR2 is YSYEKL. V lost 0 bases to trimming and J lost 0 bases, with 9 bases between them. CDR3 in amino acids: CASSQDQRPSYEQYF. The DNA for the CDR3 is TGCGCCAGCAGCCAAGATCAGAGACCCTCCTACGAGCAGTACTTC.

The rearrangement joins TRBV15 to TRBJ2-1; 11 bases agree with TRBD2. The CDR3 totals 15 residues. Germline CDR1 reads LNHNV; CDR2 reads YYDKDF (reference sequence). V shed 4 bases and J 6 bases; nucleotides not matched to a gene: 5. The DNA for the CDR3 is TGTGCCACCAGCATCACTAGCGGGAGAAGCAATGAGCAGTTCTTC. Protein sequence: CATSITSGRSNEQFF.

This chain joins TRBV27 and TRBJ1-2; D gene unclear. V lost 3 bases and J lost 5, with 10 bases in between. Germline V gene lookup returns CDR1 MNHEY and CDR2 SMNVEV (reference sequence). CDR3 length: 13 residues. CDR3 loop: CASSFSGPYGYTF. The CDR3 bases are TGTGCCAGCAGTTTTAGCGGTCCTTATGGCTACACCTTC.

The genes are TRBV18 and TRBJ2-3, with a tentative D call TRBD1 (6 bases). Germline V gene data show CDR1 as KGHSH and CDR2 as LQKENI. V was cut by 2 bases and J by 2 bases, with 11 bases left in between. The length of the CDR3 is 15 residues. CDR3 DNA: TGTGCCAGCTCACCAGGTGGGGGCCCCACAGATACGCAGTATTTT. This sequence encodes CASSPGGGPTDTQYF.

The genes are TRBV30 and TRBJ2-1; 12 nucleotides match TRBD2. This CDR3 contains 16 residues. V lost 6 bases to trimming and J lost 9 bases; unmatched junction nucleotides: 15. Germline assignment: CDR1 GTSNPN and CDR2 SVGIG (reference sequence). CDR3 sequence: CACPTTSGSILGEQFF. The CDR3 nucleotides are TGTGCCTGTCCCACGACTAGCGGGAGCATACTGGGTGAGCAGTTCTTC.